A single sample is the source of the 22 T cell receptor beta chains below, sequenced in a study of blood T cell repertoires in COVID-19. Using immunoSEQ multiplex PCR, the repertoire was profiled, and TCRdb retains in-frame clones only, with some absent. The profile shows 40,000 or so clones, 70% to 90% of them singletons. Specimen: peripheral blood. These receptors were obtained from a human donor in a cohort sampled during active COVID-19.

The chain couples TRBV3-1 (or the pseudogene TRBV3-2) to TRBJ1-1; D gene unclear. V was pared by 0 bases and J by 1 base, with 9 bases between. The germline CDR1 and CDR2 sequences are LGHDT and YNNKEL (reference sequence). The CDR3 runs 15 residues. The CDR3 loop reads CASSQEGGRNTEAFF. CDR3 DNA: TGTGCCAGCAGCCAAGAGGGAGGACGGAACACTGAAGCTTTCTTT.

This rearrangement joins TRBV3-1 (or the pseudogene TRBV3-2) to TRBJ2-7; 7 nucleotides agree with TRBD1. The CDR3 consists of 12 residues. Looked up from germline, CDR1 is LGHDT and CDR2 is YNNKEL (reference sequence). The junction had 7 bases not matched to a gene; V was cut back by 7 bases and J by 7 bases. Written as DNA, the CDR3 is TGTGCCAGCAACCGACAGGGCCAAGAGCAGTACTTC. Protein sequence: CASNRQGQEQYF.

This clone was picked up one time. The chain combines TRBV4-2 with TRBJ2-5; D unresolved. V was shortened by 0 bases and J by 4 bases, with 9 bases between the two germline ends. This CDR3 comprises 14 residues. Germline V gene sequence: CDR1 LGHNA, CDR2 YNFKEQ. CDR3 coding DNA: TGTGCCAGCAGCCAAGATTTAGATGGAGAGACCCAGTACTTC. Translation gives CASSQDLDGETQYF.

This clone has just a few counts. The V gene is TRBV5-1, the J gene TRBJ2-7; D might be TRBD2 (5 bases). The CDR3 is 15 amino acids. Looked up from germline, CDR1 is SGHRS and CDR2 is YFSETQ. Between the trimmed V and J ends, which lost 0 bases and 4 bases, there was a span of 14 bases. The CDR3 region has the DNA TGCGCCAGCAGCTTGGAACGCAGCCGGGGTTACGAGCAGTACTTC. Encoded protein: CASSLERSRGYEQYF.

The chain joins TRBV4-1 to TRBJ2-5; TRBD2 aligns across 13 bases. The length of the CDR3 is 17 residues. J was trimmed by 1 base and V by 1 base; bases with no gene match: 3. Per germline, CDR1 MGHRA and CDR2 YSYEKL. The CDR3 DNA sequence: TGCGCCAGCAGCCAAGGAACTAGCGGGGGGGCCCAAGAGACCCAGTACTTC. Translation: CASSQGTSGGAQETQYF.

The J gene is TRBJ2-2, the V gene TRBV5-1; D is undetermined. Germline V gene data show CDR1 as SGHRS and CDR2 as YFSETQ. The V gene lost 0 bases and the J gene lost 1 base, with 7 bases spanning the gap. The length of the CDR3 is 15 residues. CDR3 amino acids: CASSLEPMNTGELFF. Here the CDR3 DNA reads TGCGCCAGCAGCTTGGAGCCGATGAACACCGGGGAGCTGTTTTTT.

This chain joins TRBV5-1 and TRBJ2-7, with TRBD1 matching 7 bases. In germline, CDR1 is SGHRS, CDR2 YFSETQ. CDR3 length equals 15 residues. Losses at the gene ends were 3 bases for V and 4 bases for J; bases not matched to a gene: 10. The CDR3, as DNA: TGCGCCAGCAGCTCCGGGACAGCGGTCGAGTACGAGCAGTACTTC. It encodes CASSSGTAVEYEQYF.

This sequence joins TRBV18 and TRBJ1-2; 10 nucleotides align to TRBD1. Germline V gene lookup returns CDR1 KGHSH and CDR2 LQKENI. The CDR3 has 15 amino acids. J was trimmed by 3 bases and V by 4 bases; bases with no gene match: 5. CDR3 DNA: TGTGCCAGCTCACAACGGACAGGGGGAGACTATGGCTACACCTTC. Protein: CASSQRTGGDYGYTF.

This CDR3 is CASMPGPRRYNEQFF. In DNA, the CDR3 is TGTGCCAGCATGCCGGGCCCCCGGAGGTACAATGAGCAGTTCTTC. This sequence joins TRBV27 and TRBJ2-1; D is perhaps TRBD2 (5 bases). V lost 7 bases, J lost 4 bases, and 17 bases lay in between. The CDR3 has 15 residues. Per the germline V gene, CDR1 is MNHEY and CDR2 is SMNVEV (reference sequence).

This sequence joins TRBV12-3 or TRBV12-4 and TRBJ1-2; no clear D. V shed 2 bases and J shed 7 bases, with 5 bases lying between them. The CDR3 runs to 11 residues. CDR3 DNA: TGTGCCAGCAGTTTATACGGTGGCTACACCTTC. This sequence encodes CASSLYGGYTF.

V usage is TRBV2 and J usage is TRBJ1-2; 10 bases are a match to TRBD1. The CDR3 consists of 14 residues. Germline assignment: CDR1 SNHLY and CDR2 FYNNEI. V was pared by 6 bases and J by 4 bases, with 5 bases of the junction left unmatched. The CDR3 DNA follows: TGTGCCAGCAGATCGGGACAGGGGATCTATGGCTACACCTTC. It codes for CASRSGQGIYGYTF. Based on the CDR3 plus reference TRBV2 and TRBJ1-2, the full variable domain is EPEVTQTPSHQVTQMGQEVILRCVPISNHLYFYWYRQILGQKVEFLVSFYNNEISEKSEIFDDQFSVERPDGSNFTLKIRSTKLEDSAMYFCASRSGQGIYGYTFGSGTRLTVV.

The chain links TRBV19 to TRBJ1-3; TRBD1 agrees at 9 bases. J gave up 0 bases and V 6 bases, and 9 bases lay outside the gene matches. Per germline, CDR1 LNHDA and CDR2 SQIVND (reference sequence). The CDR3 has 17 amino acids. This CDR3 is CASSRSGTGNSGNTIYF. The CDR3 coding sequence is TGTGCCAGTAGCCGCTCCGGGACAGGGAACTCTGGAAACACCATATATTTT.

The chain is built from TRBV2 and TRBJ2-2; 9 positions match TRBD2. The ends lost 8 bases at V and 4 bases at J; junction bases unmatched: 5. The length of the CDR3 is 14 residues. Germline V gene sequence: CDR1 SNHLY, CDR2 FYNNEI. The CDR3 here is CASSRGGTTGELFF. CDR3 sequence (DNA): TGTGCCAGCTCGCGGGGGGGGACCACCGGGGAGCTGTTTTTT. Based on the CDR3 plus reference TRBV2 and TRBJ2-2, the full variable domain is EPEVTQTPSHQVTQMGQEVILRCVPISNHLYFYWYRQILGQKVEFLVSFYNNEISEKSEIFDDQFSVERPDGSNFTLKIRSTKLEDSAMYFCASSRGGTTGELFFGEGSRLTVL.

The chain recombines TRBV5-5 with TRBJ2-7, with D unresolved. V dropped 4 bases and J dropped 2 bases, with 16 bases sitting between them. Germline V gives CDR1 SGHKS, CDR2 YYEKEE (reference sequence). The CDR3 sequence is 15 residues long. This CDR3 is CASSRSHTPAYEQYF. CDR3 DNA: TGTGCCAGCAGCAGATCCCACACCCCTGCCTACGAGCAGTACTTC.

The rearrangement uses TRBV6-4 and TRBJ1-1; D is perhaps TRBD1 (6 bases). The CDR3 is made up of 13 amino acids. The V end was cut by 5 bases, the J end by 1 base, with 8 bases between. CDR1 is MRHNA and CDR2 is SNTAGT in the germline V gene. CDR3 amino acids: CASSRGGNTEAFF. The CDR3, as DNA: TGTGCCAGCAGTCGAGGGGGGAACACTGAAGCTTTCTTT.

The V gene is TRBV7-2, the J gene TRBJ1-5; a weak D match, TRBD1 (5 bases). V was trimmed by 5 bases and J by 2 bases, leaving 13 bases between them. The CDR3 is made up of 15 amino acids. Germline V gene lookup returns CDR1 SGHTA and CDR2 FQGNSA. CDR3 nucleotides: TGTGCCAGCAGCGCGGGGGGGTTAGGCAATCAGCCCCAGCATTTT. Residues: CASSAGGLGNQPQHF.

This chain joins TRBV6-5 and TRBJ2-7; 7 bases map to TRBD1. Germline-derived CDR1 and CDR2 are MNHEY and SVGAGI. CDR3 length: 14 amino acids. The junction had 6 bases not matched to a gene; V was cut back by 7 bases and J by 0 bases. In DNA, the CDR3 is TGTGCCAGCAAGGAACAGGGGAGCTCCTACGAGCAGTACTTC. It yields the protein CASKEQGSSYEQYF.

The chain carries TRBV5-1 and TRBJ2-1, with 9 bases matching TRBD2. Per germline, CDR1 SGHRS and CDR2 YFSETQ. V shed 2 bases and J 0 bases; nucleotides not matched to a gene: 3. CDR3 size: 16 residues. CDR3 in amino acids: CASSFSSGDSYNEQFF. The CDR3, as DNA: TGCGCCAGCAGCTTTTCTAGCGGGGACTCCTACAATGAGCAGTTCTTC.

The rearrangement uses TRBV7-9 and TRBJ2-7, with 7 bases lining up with TRBD2. The J segment lost 2 bases and the V segment lost 5 bases, leaving 15 bases of the junction unmatched. This CDR3 has 17 amino acids. Germline CDR1 and CDR2: SEHNR and FQNEAQ (reference sequence). For the CDR3, the DNA is TGTGCCAGCAGCAGCCCCCCTGGGCGGGGGACGACCTACGAGCAGTACTTC. This codes for CASSSPPGRGTTYEQYF. The whole variable domain, filled in from reference TRBV7-9 and TRBJ2-7, reads DTGVSQNPRHKITKRGQNVTFRCDPISEHNRLYWYRQTLGQGPEFLTYFQNEAQLEKSRLLSDRFSAERPKGSFSTLEIQRTEQGDSAMYLCASSSPPGRGTTYEQYFGPGTRLTVT.

The chain links TRBV11-1 to TRBJ1-1, with a tentative D call TRBD1 (5 bases). The CDR3 spans 14 residues. V lost 7 bases and J 1 base, leaving 13 bases between the germline ends. Germline V gene lookup returns CDR1 SGHAT and CDR2 FQDESV (reference sequence). CDR3 DNA sequence: TGTGCCAGCACTTCACCTACAGGGAACACTGAAGCTTTCTTT. Translating gives CASTSPTGNTEAFF.

A few counts support this clone. CDR3 sequence (DNA): TGCGCCAGCAGCTCATGGACAGGGGGCGCCACCGGGGAGCTGTTTTTT. Residues: CASSSWTGGATGELFF. The chain carries TRBV5-1 and TRBJ2-2; TRBD1 matches at 11 bases. After removal of 3 bases from V and 4 bases from J, the junction contained 5 bases not matched to a gene. The CDR3 extends over 16 amino acids. CDR1 and CDR2 (germline): SGHRS, YFSETQ.

This chain joins TRBV6-1 and TRBJ2-1; D remains unclear. The CDR3 contains 13 residues. The ends were cut back, 2 bases at V and 8 bases at J, with 10 bases in the middle. Germline V CDR1 and CDR2: MNHNS, SASEGT. The DNA for the CDR3 is TGTGCCAGCAGTGAACAGGTTTCCTATGAGCAGTTCTTC. Translation: CASSEQVSYEQFF.